The rows below give T cell receptor beta chains drawn from one sample of a study of intratumoral heterogeneity in liver cancer. TCRdb's copy holds only in-frame clones and misses some; the assay was immunoSEQ multiplex PCR. Of about 2,800 clones in the sample, about two thirds were seen once. This sample comprised tumor tissue, obtained before any cancer treatment. The receptors come from a woman in her sixties or seventies with hepatocellular carcinoma. Both conserved end residues are part of each CDR3. The D gene is left open where the match is weak. Clone size is not always given. Where it is, it says once, few, many or a class for expanded clones.

clone_size: .
j_call: TRBJ2-7
d_call: .
cdr3_length: 11
v_call: TRBV7-9
cdr3_aa: CASSSYYEQYF
cdr3_nt: TGTGCCAGCAGCTCCTACTACGAGCAGTACTTC

clone_size: .
j_call: TRBJ1-1
d_call: .
cdr3_length: 13
v_call: TRBV12-3/TRBV12-4
cdr3_aa: CASKQQEPTEAFF
cdr3_nt: TGTGCCAGCAAACAACAGGAACCCACTGAAGCTTTCTTT

clone_size: .
j_call: TRBJ1-1
d_call: TRBD1
cdr3_length: 15
v_call: TRBV6-1
cdr3_aa: CASSNGEGASTEAFF
cdr3_nt: TGTGCCAGCAGTAACGGGGAGGGGGCGAGCACTGAAGCTTTCTTT

clone_size: once
j_call: TRBJ2-7
d_call: TRBD1
cdr3_length: 13
v_call: TRBV5-1
cdr3_aa: CASSLGTGYEQYF
cdr3_nt: TGCGCCAGCAGCTTGGGGACAGGCTACGAGCAGTACTTC

clone_size: .
j_call: TRBJ2-5
d_call: .
cdr3_length: 19
v_call: TRBV21-1
cdr3_aa: CASSYGPGAYQGPCEAQYF
cdr3_nt: TGTGCCAGCTCATATGGGCCAGGCGCTTACCAAGGGCCATGCGAGGCCCAGTACTTC

clone_size: .
j_call: TRBJ2-7
d_call: .
cdr3_length: 14
v_call: TRBV3-1/TRBV3-2
cdr3_aa: CASSQPGLSYEQYF
cdr3_nt: TGTGCCAGCAGCCAACCGGGACTTAGCTACGAGCAGTACTTC

clone_size: .
j_call: TRBJ2-2
d_call: .
cdr3_length: 13
v_call: TRBV28
cdr3_aa: CASSRPPTGELFF
cdr3_nt: TGTGCCAGCAGCAGGCCCCCCACCGGGGAGCTGTTTTTT

clone_size: .
j_call: TRBJ2-7
d_call: .
cdr3_length: 11
v_call: TRBV2
cdr3_aa: CASGHSGEQYF
cdr3_nt: TGTGCCAGCGGCCATTCAGGGGAGCAGTACTTC

clone_size: .
j_call: TRBJ2-2
d_call: .
cdr3_length: 14
v_call: TRBV7-9
cdr3_aa: CASSFSGNSGELFF
cdr3_nt: TGTGCCAGCAGCTTTTCAGGGAACTCCGGGGAGCTGTTTTTT

clone_size: .
j_call: TRBJ1-2
d_call: .
cdr3_length: 12
v_call: TRBV28
cdr3_aa: CASGRRDFGYTF
cdr3_nt: TGTGCCAGCGGGAGGCGGGATTTCGGCTACACCTTC

clone_size: .
j_call: TRBJ2-1
d_call: TRBD2
cdr3_length: 15
v_call: TRBV2
cdr3_aa: CASLPPSGSYNEQFF
cdr3_nt: TGTGCCAGCCTGCCCCCTAGCGGGAGTTACAATGAGCAGTTCTTC

clone_size: .
j_call: TRBJ2-7
d_call: TRBD1
cdr3_length: 17
v_call: TRBV5-4
cdr3_aa: CASSLAVTTGSSYEQYF
cdr3_nt: TGTGCCAGCAGCTTGGCAGTTACGACAGGGAGCTCCTACGAGCAGTACTTC

clone_size: few
j_call: TRBJ2-7
d_call: .
cdr3_length: 13
v_call: TRBV7-6
cdr3_aa: CASSRQQGGEQYF
cdr3_nt: TGTGCCAGCAGCCGTCAACAGGGAGGGGAGCAGTACTTC

clone_size: .
j_call: TRBJ1-1
d_call: TRBD1
cdr3_length: 13
v_call: TRBV2
cdr3_aa: CASSTGGRTEAFF
cdr3_nt: TGTGCCAGCAGTACAGGGGGGCGGACTGAAGCTTTCTTT

clone_size: .
j_call: TRBJ1-2
d_call: .
cdr3_length: 14
v_call: TRBV6-5
cdr3_aa: CASGSGGANYGYTF
cdr3_nt: TGTGCCAGCGGATCGGGAGGAGCTAACTATGGCTACACCTTC

clone_size: .
j_call: TRBJ1-6
d_call: .
cdr3_length: 14
v_call: TRBV2
cdr3_aa: CASSERNNNSPLHF
cdr3_nt: TGTGCCAGCAGTGAACGGAACAACAATTCACCCCTCCACTTT

clone_size: .
j_call: TRBJ2-5
d_call: .
cdr3_length: 13
v_call: TRBV12-3/TRBV12-4
cdr3_aa: CASSLSGVETQYF
cdr3_nt: TGTGCCAGCAGTTTATCAGGGGTAGAGACCCAGTACTTC

clone_size: .
j_call: TRBJ2-5
d_call: TRBD1
cdr3_length: 16
v_call: TRBV28
cdr3_aa: CASSSLRDRGGETQYF
cdr3_nt: TGTGCCAGCAGTTCTCTCCGGGACAGGGGCGGAGAGACCCAGTACTTC

clone_size: .
j_call: TRBJ2-1
d_call: .
cdr3_length: 15
v_call: TRBV28
cdr3_aa: CASSLEGFYGYEQFF
cdr3_nt: TGTGCCAGCAGCCTCGAGGGTTTCTACGGCTATGAGCAGTTCTTC

clone_size: .
j_call: TRBJ2-2
d_call: .
cdr3_length: 13
v_call: TRBV7-9
cdr3_aa: CASSFQGTGELFF
cdr3_nt: TGTGCCAGCAGCTTCCAGGGGACCGGGGAGCTGTTTTTT

clone_size: .
j_call: TRBJ1-1
d_call: .
cdr3_length: 13
v_call: TRBV5-1
cdr3_aa: CASSLARGPEAFF
cdr3_nt: TGCGCCAGCAGCTTGGCCCGGGGTCCTGAAGCTTTCTTT

clone_size: .
j_call: TRBJ2-7
d_call: TRBD1
cdr3_length: 16
v_call: TRBV5-6
cdr3_aa: CASSLPLQGASYEQYF
cdr3_nt: TGTGCCAGCAGCTTGCCGTTACAGGGGGCTTCCTACGAGCAGTACTTC

clone_size: .
j_call: TRBJ1-6
d_call: .
cdr3_length: 12
v_call: TRBV28
cdr3_aa: CASSFTNSPLHF
cdr3_nt: TGTGCCAGCAGTTTCACGAATTCACCCCTCCACTTT

clone_size: .
j_call: TRBJ2-5
d_call: .
cdr3_length: 15
v_call: TRBV28
cdr3_aa: CASGPGGRARETQYF
cdr3_nt: TGTGCCAGCGGGCCAGGGGGGAGGGCCCGGGAGACCCAGTACTTC

clone_size: .
j_call: TRBJ2-3
d_call: .
cdr3_length: 14
v_call: TRBV5-1
cdr3_aa: CASSLTGHTDTQYF
cdr3_nt: TGCGCCAGCAGCTTGACGGGGCACACAGATACGCAGTATTTT

clone_size: once
j_call: TRBJ2-3
d_call: TRBD2
cdr3_length: 16
v_call: TRBV5-4
cdr3_aa: CASSKGASGSTDTQYF
cdr3_nt: TGTGCCAGCTCAAAAGGGGCTAGCGGGAGCACAGATACGCAGTATTTT

clone_size: .
j_call: TRBJ1-2
d_call: TRBD1
cdr3_length: 14
v_call: TRBV7-9
cdr3_aa: CASSLSQGVRGYTF
cdr3_nt: TGTGCCAGCAGCTTGTCTCAGGGGGTGCGGGGCTACACCTTC

clone_size: .
j_call: TRBJ2-1
d_call: .
cdr3_length: 11
v_call: TRBV21-1
cdr3_aa: CASSKGLEQFF
cdr3_nt: TGTGCCAGCAGCAAAGGGTTAGAGCAGTTCTTC

clone_size: .
j_call: TRBJ2-5
d_call: .
cdr3_length: 14
v_call: TRBV7-9
cdr3_aa: CASSRADTRETQYF
cdr3_nt: TGTGCCAGCAGCCGGGCAGACACCCGAGAGACCCAGTACTTC

clone_size: .
j_call: TRBJ2-1
d_call: .
cdr3_length: 15
v_call: TRBV11-3
cdr3_aa: CASSLGPGPGNEQFF
cdr3_nt: TGTGCCAGCAGCTTAGGTCCAGGGCCGGGAAATGAGCAGTTCTTC

clone_size: .
j_call: TRBJ2-7
d_call: TRBD2
cdr3_length: 15
v_call: TRBV5-1
cdr3_aa: CASSLKWEGPYEQYF
cdr3_nt: TGCGCCAGCAGCTTGAAGTGGGAGGGCCCTTACGAGCAGTACTTC

clone_size: .
j_call: TRBJ2-7
d_call: .
cdr3_length: 11
v_call: TRBV7-6
cdr3_aa: CASSSYYEQYF
cdr3_nt: TGTGCCAGCAGCTCCTACTACGAGCAGTACTTC

clone_size: .
j_call: TRBJ2-1
d_call: .
cdr3_length: 11
v_call: TRBV20-1
cdr3_aa: CSPRGGNEQFF
cdr3_nt: TGCAGCCCAAGGGGGGGAAATGAGCAGTTCTTC

clone_size: .
j_call: TRBJ2-3
d_call: TRBD2
cdr3_length: 15
v_call: TRBV5-6
cdr3_aa: CASSPGLAGTDTQYF
cdr3_nt: TGTGCCAGCAGCCCGGGACTAGCTGGTACAGATACGCAGTATTTT

clone_size: .
j_call: TRBJ2-2
d_call: TRBD1
cdr3_length: 16
v_call: TRBV5-6
cdr3_aa: CASSPGQGSLTGELFF
cdr3_nt: TGTGCCAGCAGCCCGGGACAGGGGAGCCTCACCGGGGAGCTGTTTTTT

clone_size: .
j_call: TRBJ2-2
d_call: .
cdr3_length: 14
v_call: TRBV7-9
cdr3_aa: CASSLIRGPGELFF
cdr3_nt: TGTGCCAGCAGCTTAATAAGGGGCCCCGGGGAGCTGTTTTTT

clone_size: .
j_call: TRBJ2-7
d_call: TRBD1
cdr3_length: 14
v_call: TRBV29-1
cdr3_aa: CSARRQGGSYEQYF
cdr3_nt: TGCAGCGCTCGACGACAGGGCGGCTCCTACGAGCAGTACTTC

clone_size: .
j_call: TRBJ2-2
d_call: .
cdr3_length: 16
v_call: TRBV19
cdr3_aa: CASSMRSTQSTGELFF
cdr3_nt: TGTGCCAGTAGTATGAGGAGTACCCAGAGCACCGGGGAGCTGTTTTTT

clone_size: .
j_call: TRBJ2-1
d_call: TRBD1
cdr3_length: 19
v_call: TRBV4-1
cdr3_aa: CASSQTDRGRLPWDNEQFF
cdr3_nt: TGCGCCAGCAGCCAAACAGACAGGGGTCGTTTACCCTGGGACAATGAGCAGTTCTTC

clone_size: .
j_call: TRBJ2-7
d_call: TRBD1
cdr3_length: 13
v_call: TRBV6-5
cdr3_aa: CASSRDRGYEQYF
cdr3_nt: TGTGCCAGCAGTCGGGACAGGGGCTACGAGCAGTACTTC

clone_size: few
j_call: TRBJ2-5
d_call: TRBD2
cdr3_length: 11
v_call: TRBV3-1/TRBV3-2
cdr3_aa: CASSQGGSVYF
cdr3_nt: TGTGCCAGCAGCCAAGGCGGGAGCGTATACTTC

clone_size: once
j_call: TRBJ2-6
d_call: .
cdr3_length: 16
v_call: TRBV8-2
cdr3_aa: CGRGKETQSRANVLTF
cdr3_nt: TGTGGCAGAGGAAAGGAAACACAAAGTCGGGCCAACGTCCTGACTTTC

clone_size: .
j_call: TRBJ2-2
d_call: .
cdr3_length: 15
v_call: TRBV5-4
cdr3_aa: CASSTATVFTGELFF
cdr3_nt: TGTGCCAGCAGCACCGCGACAGTCTTCACCGGGGAGCTGTTTTTT

clone_size: .
j_call: TRBJ2-5
d_call: TRBD2
cdr3_length: 14
v_call: TRBV5-5
cdr3_aa: CASSAGEGWETQYF
cdr3_nt: TGTGCCAGCAGTGCGGGAGAGGGGTGGGAGACCCAGTACTTC

clone_size: medium-sized
j_call: TRBJ2-3
d_call: .
cdr3_length: 13
v_call: TRBV19
cdr3_aa: CASSYTITDTQYF
cdr3_nt: TGTGCCAGTAGTTATACGATCACAGATACGCAGTATTTT

clone_size: .
j_call: TRBJ2-7
d_call: .
cdr3_length: 15
v_call: TRBV4-1
cdr3_aa: CASSQDSSTSYEQYF
cdr3_nt: TGCGCCAGCAGCCAAGATTCTAGTACCTCCTACGAGCAGTACTTC

clone_size: .
j_call: TRBJ2-7
d_call: TRBD2
cdr3_length: 16
v_call: TRBV11-2
cdr3_aa: CASSLDPASGSGEQYF
cdr3_nt: TGTGCCAGCAGCTTAGATCCGGCTAGCGGGAGCGGTGAGCAGTACTTC

clone_size: .
j_call: TRBJ2-2
d_call: .
cdr3_length: 15
v_call: TRBV5-1
cdr3_aa: CASSSWGENTGELFF
cdr3_nt: TGCGCCAGCAGCTCTTGGGGTGAGAACACCGGGGAGCTGTTTTTT

clone_size: .
j_call: TRBJ2-2
d_call: .
cdr3_length: 15
v_call: TRBV5-8
cdr3_aa: CASSLEALGTGELFF
cdr3_nt: TGTGCCAGCAGCTTGGAAGCCCTGGGGACCGGGGAGCTGTTTTTT

clone_size: .
j_call: TRBJ2-3
d_call: .
cdr3_length: 17
v_call: TRBV28
cdr3_aa: CASSLLGAGQRTDTQYF
cdr3_nt: TGTGCCAGCAGTTTATTGGGAGCCGGACAACGTACAGATACGCAGTATTTT

clone_size: once
j_call: TRBJ2-7
d_call: .
cdr3_length: 15
v_call: TRBV3-1/TRBV3-2
cdr3_aa: CASRSERDGLNEQYF
cdr3_nt: TGTGCCAGCAGAAGCGAACGGGATGGGTTGAACGAGCAGTACTTC

clone_size: .
j_call: TRBJ1-2
d_call: TRBD1
cdr3_length: 11
v_call: TRBV28
cdr3_aa: CASTQGHGYTF
cdr3_nt: TGTGCCAGCACACAGGGGCATGGCTACACCTTC

clone_size: .
j_call: TRBJ1-5
d_call: .
cdr3_length: 22
v_call: TRBV21-1
cdr3_aa: CASSKEADTGTGVKISNQPQHF
cdr3_nt: TGTGCCAGCAGCAAAGAAGCCGATACCGGGACAGGGGTCAAGATAAGCAATCAGCCCCAGCATTTT

clone_size: few
j_call: TRBJ2-3
d_call: .
cdr3_length: 14
v_call: TRBV7-9
cdr3_aa: CASSGGGNADTQYF
cdr3_nt: TGTGCCAGCTCTGGGGGCGGGAACGCAGATACGCAGTATTTT

clone_size: .
j_call: TRBJ2-1
d_call: .
cdr3_length: 16
v_call: TRBV5-1
cdr3_aa: CASSRTGGDSYNEQFF
cdr3_nt: TGCGCCAGCAGCAGAACGGGGGGCGACTCCTACAATGAGCAGTTCTTC

clone_size: .
j_call: TRBJ2-5
d_call: .
cdr3_length: 16
v_call: TRBV21-1
cdr3_aa: CASSKVEAATQETQYF
cdr3_nt: TGTGCCAGCAGCAAAGTGGAGGCAGCTACACAAGAGACCCAGTACTTC

clone_size: few
j_call: TRBJ1-2
d_call: .
cdr3_length: 12
v_call: TRBV27
cdr3_aa: CASGALGLGYTF
cdr3_nt: TGTGCCTCGGGGGCGTTGGGCCTTGGCTACACCTTC

clone_size: .
j_call: TRBJ2-3
d_call: .
cdr3_length: 14
v_call: TRBV5-1
cdr3_aa: CASSPSTGADTQYF
cdr3_nt: TGCGCCAGCAGCCCTTCGACGGGGGCAGATACGCAGTATTTT

clone_size: .
j_call: TRBJ2-2
d_call: .
cdr3_length: 19
v_call: TRBV5-4
cdr3_aa: CASSQLKTGTVANTGELFF
cdr3_nt: TGTGCCAGCAGCCAACTCAAGACCGGGACCGTCGCGAACACCGGGGAGCTGTTTTTT

clone_size: few
j_call: TRBJ2-5
d_call: TRBD2
cdr3_length: 13
v_call: TRBV6-6
cdr3_aa: CASSRGLGETQYF
cdr3_nt: TGTGCCAGCAGTCGGGGACTAGGCGAGACCCAGTACTTC